The 16 T cell receptor beta chains in this list originate from one sample, sequenced in a study of a mutant IDH1 vaccine in newly diagnosed glioma. Using immunoSEQ multiplex PCR, the repertoire was profiled, and TCRdb retains in-frame clones only, with some absent. The table has around 50,000 clones, around 84% seen once; the top ten hold about 4.3%. Described time point: week 47, end of study. The content of each vaccine dose was 300 ug of mutant IDH1 20-mer peptide, and topical imiquimod accompanied it. Their antigens remain unidentified. The source material was PBMCs, sampled from a glioma patient whose treatment included an IDH1 peptide vaccine. The receptors were gathered from a woman aged 25-40 years with glioma. Some clones in this sample may be carry-over from other donors' samples.

The chain combines TRBV28 with TRBJ2-1; TRBD2 matches at 13 bases. This CDR3 contains 16 residues. The trim removed 4 bases at V and 5 bases at J, leaving 5 bases unmatched. The germline gives CDR1 MDHEN, CDR2 SYDVKM. The CDR3 protein is CASSSSGTSGNNEQFF. In DNA, the CDR3 is TGTGCCAGCAGTTCATCCGGGACTAGCGGGAACAATGAGCAGTTCTTC.

The J gene is TRBJ2-5, the V gene TRBV7-3; 7 bases line up with TRBD2. The V gene's germline CDR1 is SGHTA and CDR2 FQGTGA. The CDR3 sequence is 15 residues long. V trimming: 2 bases; J trimming: 1 base; junction bases outside the gene matches: 4. The CDR3 bases are TGTGCCAGCAGCTTAGCAGGCGGGAGCCAAGAGACCCAGTACTTC. It encodes CASSLAGGSQETQYF.

This clone was observed a handful of times. The gene calls are TRBV5-1 and TRBJ1-5; 7 nucleotides align to TRBD1. Germline CDR1 is SGHRS and CDR2 is YFSETQ. This CDR3 has 14 residues. V was pared by 1 base and J by 2 bases, with 0 bases of the junction left unmatched. The CDR3 region is CASSLTGGNQPQHF. CDR3 DNA: TGCGCCAGCAGCTTGACAGGGGGCAATCAGCCCCAGCATTTT.

This chain joins TRBV18 and TRBJ2-7, with a weak D call TRBD2 (5 bases). The V end lost 1 base, the J end lost 0 bases, and 10 bases lay between the germline ends. The length of the CDR3 is 15 residues. The germline V gene encodes CDR1 KGHSH and CDR2 LQKENI. In DNA, the CDR3 is TGTGCCAGCTCACCACTATTAGCGTCCTCCTACGAGCAGTACTTC. Translating it yields CASSPLLASSYEQYF.

This chain joins TRBV7-9 and TRBJ1-1; the D is unclear. V gave up 5 bases and J gave up 0 bases, with 16 bases separating them. CDR1 and CDR2 from the germline V gene are SEHNR and FQNEAQ (reference sequence). The CDR3 is 16 amino acids. The CDR3 is CASSPDLVGLNTEAFF. The CDR3 DNA reads TGTGCCAGCAGCCCGGACTTGGTAGGGCTGAACACTGAAGCTTTCTTT.

The V and J genes are TRBV5-5 and TRBJ1-4; 7 nucleotides match TRBD1. This CDR3 has 16 residues. CDR1 and CDR2 (germline): SGHKS, YYEKEE (reference sequence). V lost 0 bases to trimming and J lost 3 bases; unmatched junction nucleotides: 5. CDR3 in amino acids: CASSLDDRAPNEKLFF. Written as DNA, the CDR3 is TGTGCCAGCAGCTTGGACGACAGGGCACCTAATGAAAAACTGTTTTTT.

The chain recombines TRBV9 with TRBJ2-7; 7 bases align to TRBD2. Trimming cost V 3 bases and J 4 bases; bases outside gene matches: 7. There are 14 residues in the CDR3. Germline values: CDR1 SGDLS, CDR2 YYNGEE. The CDR3 protein is CASSGGGTPYEQYF. DNA of the CDR3: TGTGCCAGCAGCGGGGGGGGGACTCCTTACGAGCAGTACTTC.

This clone was counted once. The V gene is TRBV5-4, the J gene TRBJ2-7; 8 nucleotides line up with TRBD1. Germline V gene sequence: CDR1 SGHNT, CDR2 YYREEE (reference sequence). This CDR3 region has 13 residues. Trimming cost V 0 bases and J 5 bases; bases outside gene matches: 1. DNA for the CDR3: TGTGCCAGCAGCTTGGCAGGGGGCAACGAGCAGTACTTC. Translation gives CASSLAGGNEQYF. Drawing the rest from reference TRBV5-4 and TRBJ2-7, the complete variable domain is ETGVTQSPTHLIKTRGQQVTLRCSSQSGHNTVSWYQQALGQGPQFIFQYYREEENGRGNFPPRFSGLQFPNYSSELNVNALELDDSALYLCASSLAGGNEQYFGPGTRLTVT.

The V gene is TRBV19, the J gene TRBJ2-3; 7 nucleotides line up with TRBD1. Trimming cost V 5 bases and J 5 bases; bases outside gene matches: 7. The CDR3 length is 14 residues. The germline V gene encodes CDR1 LNHDA and CDR2 SQIVND (reference sequence). This CDR3 reads CASSAQGVVDTQYF. DNA for the CDR3: TGTGCCAGTAGTGCCCAGGGGGTGGTAGATACGCAGTATTTT. Combining the CDR3 with reference TRBV19 and TRBJ2-3 gives the whole variable domain DGGITQSPKYLFRKEGQNVTLSCEQNLNHDAMYWYRQDPGQGLRLIYYSQIVNDFQKGDIAEGYSVSREKKESFPLTVTSAQKNPTAFYLCASSAQGVVDTQYFGPGTRLTVL.

This chain connects TRBV30 to TRBJ2-1; D remains unclear. The CDR3 covers 10 residues. Germline V gene sequence: CDR1 GTSNPN, CDR2 SVGIG (reference sequence). Trimming took 8 bases from V and 9 from J, leaving 11 bases between them. The CDR3 loop reads CAGDIGEQFF. As DNA, the CDR3 is TGTGCCGGGGATATTGGTGAGCAGTTCTTC.

CDR3 DNA: TGTGCCAGCAGTGACGGGCCTAGCACAGATACGCAGTATTTT. Translated, it gives CASSDGPSTDTQYF. V and J are TRBV2 and TRBJ2-3; D gene uncertain. The V end lost 3 bases, the J end lost 0 bases, and 7 bases lay between the germline ends. The CDR3 totals 14 residues. Per germline, CDR1 SNHLY and CDR2 FYNNEI. Based on the CDR3 plus reference TRBV2 and TRBJ2-3, the full variable domain is EPEVTQTPSHQVTQMGQEVILRCVPISNHLYFYWYRQILGQKVEFLVSFYNNEISEKSEIFDDQFSVERPDGSNFTLKIRSTKLEDSAMYFCASSDGPSTDTQYFGPGTRLTVL.

The gene calls are TRBV27 and TRBJ1-2, with D hard to call. V dropped 5 bases and J dropped 0 bases, with 16 bases sitting between them. This CDR3 region has 16 residues. Germline loops: CDR1 MNHEY, CDR2 SMNVEV (reference sequence). The CDR3 spells CASSPAPGRANYGYTF. The CDR3 DNA reads TGTGCCAGCAGTCCTGCCCCCGGCCGAGCTAACTATGGCTACACCTTC.

The rearrangement links TRBV6-7 to TRBJ1-6; the match to TRBD1 covers 7 bases. TRBV6-7 falls under the ORF class, with uncertain function. The CDR3 runs 15 residues. J was trimmed by 5 bases and V by 5 bases; bases with no gene match: 6. CDR3 sequence (DNA): TGTGCCAGCAGTGATCGACAGGGTGATAATTCACCCCTCCACTTT. Residues: CASSDRQGDNSPLHF.

The chain recombines TRBV30 with TRBJ1-1; D gene uncertain. This CDR3 has 12 amino acids. The V gene lost 1 base and the J gene lost 4 bases, with 7 bases spanning the gap. The V gene's germline CDR1 is GTSNPN and CDR2 SVGIG (reference sequence). This chain's CDR3 is CAWSAPSTEAFF. The CDR3 nucleotides read TGTGCCTGGAGTGCCCCGAGCACTGAAGCTTTCTTT.

This clone was detected only a few times. The rearrangement links TRBV4-1 to TRBJ1-1, with D unresolved. The CDR3 has 13 amino acids. CDR1 is MGHRA, CDR2 YSYEKL, per germline. The ends were cut back, 1 base at V and 2 bases at J, with 5 bases in the middle. In DNA, the CDR3 is TGCGCCAGCAGCCAAGTGAGTAACACTGAAGCTTTCTTT. As protein: CASSQVSNTEAFF.

This chain connects TRBV4-1 to TRBJ1-2; 9 bases line up with TRBD1. The germline CDR1 and CDR2 sequences are MGHRA and YSYEKL. The CDR3 covers 16 residues. V lost 8 bases and J lost 2; bases outside the gene matches: 12. The CDR3 nucleotides read TGCGCCAGCCGGGACAGGGTATTGTGGGCGAACTATGGCTACACCTTC. Protein: CASRDRVLWANYGYTF.